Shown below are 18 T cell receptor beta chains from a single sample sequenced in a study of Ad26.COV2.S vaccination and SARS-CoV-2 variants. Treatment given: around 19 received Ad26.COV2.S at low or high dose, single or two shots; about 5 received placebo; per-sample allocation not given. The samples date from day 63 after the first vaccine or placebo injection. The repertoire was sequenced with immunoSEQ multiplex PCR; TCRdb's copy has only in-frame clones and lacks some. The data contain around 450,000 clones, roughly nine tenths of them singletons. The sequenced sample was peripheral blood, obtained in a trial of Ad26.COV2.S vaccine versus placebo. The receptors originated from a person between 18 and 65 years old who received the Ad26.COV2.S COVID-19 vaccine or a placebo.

The DNA for the CDR3 is TGTGCCAGCAATATGCCCGGGGGGAACACTGAAGCTTTCTTT. It translates to CASNMPGGNTEAFF. The rearrangement uses TRBV27 and TRBJ1-1, with TRBD1 as a possible D gene (5 bases). The CDR3 is 14 residues long. Germline CDR1 reads MNHEY; CDR2 reads SMNVEV (reference sequence). V was clipped by 7 bases and J by 1 base, with 13 bases between them.

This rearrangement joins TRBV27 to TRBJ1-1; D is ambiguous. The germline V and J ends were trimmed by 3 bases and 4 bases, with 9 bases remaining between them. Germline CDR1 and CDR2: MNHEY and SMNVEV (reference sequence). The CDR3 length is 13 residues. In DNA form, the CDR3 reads TGTGCCAGCAGTTTTAAGAGGAGCACTGAAGCTTTCTTT. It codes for CASSFKRSTEAFF.

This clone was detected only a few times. For the CDR3, the DNA is TGTGCCAGCAGTTTATTCGGGGGGCAGTTCTTC. It encodes CASSLFGGQFF. This rearrangement joins TRBV28 to TRBJ2-1, with TRBD2 as a possible D gene (6 bases). The CDR3 is made up of 11 amino acids. Germline V gene data show CDR1 as MDHEN and CDR2 as SYDVKM. Trimming removed 1 base at V and 12 bases at J, with 7 bases between.

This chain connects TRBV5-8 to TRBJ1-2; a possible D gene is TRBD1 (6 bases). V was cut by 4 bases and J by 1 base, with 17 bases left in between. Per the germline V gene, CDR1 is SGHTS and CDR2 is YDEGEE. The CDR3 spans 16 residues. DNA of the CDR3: TGTGCCAGCAGCCTGAGAGGGACACCCTTTAACTATGGCTACACCTTC. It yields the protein CASSLRGTPFNYGYTF. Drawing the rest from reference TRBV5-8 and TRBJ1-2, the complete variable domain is EAGVTQSPTHLIKTRGQQATLRCSPISGHTSVYWYQQALGLGLQFLLWYDEGEERNRGNFPPRFSGRQFPNYSSELNVNALELEDSALYLCASSLRGTPFNYGYTFGSGTRLTVV.

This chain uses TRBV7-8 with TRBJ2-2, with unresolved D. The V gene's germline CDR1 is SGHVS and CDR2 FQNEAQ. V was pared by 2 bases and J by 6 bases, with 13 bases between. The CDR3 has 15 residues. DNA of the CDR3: TGTGCCAGCAGCTTACGGCATGACTCACCCGGGGAGCTGTTTTTT. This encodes CASSLRHDSPGELFF.

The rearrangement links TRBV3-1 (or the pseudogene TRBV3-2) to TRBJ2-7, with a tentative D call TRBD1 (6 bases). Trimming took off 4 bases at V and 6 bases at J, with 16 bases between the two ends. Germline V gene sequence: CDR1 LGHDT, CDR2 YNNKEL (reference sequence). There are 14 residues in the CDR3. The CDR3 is CASSLGGSLGEQYF. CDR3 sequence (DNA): TGTGCCAGCAGCCTAGGGGGAAGCCTTGGCGAGCAGTACTTC.

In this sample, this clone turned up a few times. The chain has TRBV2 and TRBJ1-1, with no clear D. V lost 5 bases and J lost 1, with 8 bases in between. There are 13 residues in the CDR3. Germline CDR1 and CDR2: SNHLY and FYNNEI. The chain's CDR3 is CASSKEANTEAFF. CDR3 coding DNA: TGTGCCAGCAGTAAGGAGGCGAACACTGAAGCTTTCTTT. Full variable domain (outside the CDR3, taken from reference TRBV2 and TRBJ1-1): EPEVTQTPSHQVTQMGQEVILRCVPISNHLYFYWYRQILGQKVEFLVSFYNNEISEKSEIFDDQFSVERPDGSNFTLKIRSTKLEDSAMYFCASSKEANTEAFFGQGTRLTVV.

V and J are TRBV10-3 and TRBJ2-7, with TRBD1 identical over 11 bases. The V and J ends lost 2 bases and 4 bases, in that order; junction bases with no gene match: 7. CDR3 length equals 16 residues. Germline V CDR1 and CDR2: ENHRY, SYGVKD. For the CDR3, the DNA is TGTGCCATCAGTGAGATGAGGACAGGGGGCGCGTACGAGCAGTACTTC. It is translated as CAISEMRTGGAYEQYF.

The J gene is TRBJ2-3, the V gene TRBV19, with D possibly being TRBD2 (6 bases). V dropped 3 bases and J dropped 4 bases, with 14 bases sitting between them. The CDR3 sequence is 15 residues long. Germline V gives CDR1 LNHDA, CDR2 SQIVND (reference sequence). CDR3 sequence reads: CASSMAGRPADTQYF. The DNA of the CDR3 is TGTGCCAGTAGTATGGCGGGGAGGCCCGCAGATACGCAGTATTTT.

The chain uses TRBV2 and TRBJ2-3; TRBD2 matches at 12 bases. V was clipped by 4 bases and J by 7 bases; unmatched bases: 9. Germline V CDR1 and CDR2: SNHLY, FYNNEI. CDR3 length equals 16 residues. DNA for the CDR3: TGTGCCAGCAGTGTGCGGACTAGCGGGGCCCCAAATACGCAGTATTTT. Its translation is CASSVRTSGAPNTQYF. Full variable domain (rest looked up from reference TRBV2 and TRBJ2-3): EPEVTQTPSHQVTQMGQEVILRCVPISNHLYFYWYRQILGQKVEFLVSFYNNEISEKSEIFDDQFSVERPDGSNFTLKIRSTKLEDSAMYFCASSVRTSGAPNTQYFGPGTRLTVL.

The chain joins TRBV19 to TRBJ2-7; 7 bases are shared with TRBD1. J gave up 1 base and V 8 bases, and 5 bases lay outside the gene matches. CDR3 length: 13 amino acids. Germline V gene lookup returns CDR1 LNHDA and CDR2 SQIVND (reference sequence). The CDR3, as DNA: TGTGCCAGTCGGGACAGCACGTCCTACGAGCAGTACTTC. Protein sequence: CASRDSTSYEQYF.

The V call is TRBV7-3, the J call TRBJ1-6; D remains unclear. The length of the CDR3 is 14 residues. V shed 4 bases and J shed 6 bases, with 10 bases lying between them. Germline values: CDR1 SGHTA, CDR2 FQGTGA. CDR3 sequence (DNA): TGTGCCAGCAGCTCAGGCCTACTTAATTCACCCCTCCACTTT. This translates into CASSSGLLNSPLHF.

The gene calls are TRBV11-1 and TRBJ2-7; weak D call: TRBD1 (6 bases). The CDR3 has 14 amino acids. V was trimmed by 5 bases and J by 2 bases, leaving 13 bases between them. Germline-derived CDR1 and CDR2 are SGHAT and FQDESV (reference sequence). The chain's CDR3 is CASSRTEFTYEQYF. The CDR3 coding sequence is TGTGCCAGCAGCAGGACAGAGTTTACCTACGAGCAGTACTTC. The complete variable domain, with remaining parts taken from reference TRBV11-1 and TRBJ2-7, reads EAEVAQSPRYKITEKSQAVAFWCDPISGHATLYWYRQILGQGPELLVQFQDESVVDDSQLPKDRFSAERLKGVDSTLKIQPAELGDSAMYLCASSRTEFTYEQYFGPGTRLTVT.

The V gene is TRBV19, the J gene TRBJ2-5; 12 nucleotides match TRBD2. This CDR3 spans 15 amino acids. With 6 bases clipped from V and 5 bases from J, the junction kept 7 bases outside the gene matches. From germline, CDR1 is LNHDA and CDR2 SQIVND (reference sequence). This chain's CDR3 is CASSKLAGGRETQYF. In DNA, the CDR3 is TGTGCCAGTAGCAAACTAGCGGGGGGCCGGGAGACCCAGTACTTC.

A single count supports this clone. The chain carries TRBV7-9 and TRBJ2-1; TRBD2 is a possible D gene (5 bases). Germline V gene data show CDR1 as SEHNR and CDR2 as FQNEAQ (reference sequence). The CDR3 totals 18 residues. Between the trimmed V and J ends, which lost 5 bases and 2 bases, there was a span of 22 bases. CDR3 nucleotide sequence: TGTGCCAGCAGCGTTCCGGGTGGCATTGCGACTACCTACAATGAGCAGTTCTTC. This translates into CASSVPGGIATTYNEQFF.

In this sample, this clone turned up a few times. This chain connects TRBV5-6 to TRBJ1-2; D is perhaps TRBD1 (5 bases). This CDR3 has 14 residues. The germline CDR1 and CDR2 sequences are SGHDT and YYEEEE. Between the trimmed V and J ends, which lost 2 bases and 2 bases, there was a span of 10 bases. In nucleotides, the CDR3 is TGTGCCAGCAGCTTAATAGGGGACAACTATGGCTACACCTTC. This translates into CASSLIGDNYGYTF.

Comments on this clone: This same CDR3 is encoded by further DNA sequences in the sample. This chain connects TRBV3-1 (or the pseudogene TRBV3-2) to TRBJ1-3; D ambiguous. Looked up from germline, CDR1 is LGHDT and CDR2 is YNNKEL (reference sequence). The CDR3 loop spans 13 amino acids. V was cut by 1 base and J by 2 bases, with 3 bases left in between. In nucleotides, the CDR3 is TGTGCCAGCAGCCAAGTTACTGGAAACACCATATATTTT. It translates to CASSQVTGNTIYF.

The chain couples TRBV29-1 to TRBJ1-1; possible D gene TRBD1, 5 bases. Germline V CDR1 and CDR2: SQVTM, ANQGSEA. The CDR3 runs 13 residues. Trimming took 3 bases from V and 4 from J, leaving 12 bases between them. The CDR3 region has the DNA TGCAGCGTTGAGGGGGATTTGGGCACTGAAGCTTTCTTT. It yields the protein CSVEGDLGTEAFF.